These T cell receptor beta chains were read from a single sample in a study of T-cell memory formation after mild COVID-19. TCRdb passed the 5' RACE reads through MiXCR, listing each CDR3 protein once. The data contain a few hundred thousand distinct CDR3 sequences, about 20% of them singletons. The sequencing sample was made of PBMCs or a T cell subset sorted from them (not recorded which). The source is a man aged 18 to 29 who had mild COVID-19 (a few samples of this study predate the infection). Cell type and time point are not known. The CDR3 runs from the conserved cysteine through the conserved F or W. A D gene is named only where the DNA matches it firmly. Part of the rows lack a size; the others show once, few, many or a class for expanded clones.

clone_size: .
d_call: TRBD2
v_call: TRBV29-1
j_call: TRBJ2-1
cdr3_nt: TGCAGTGAGCTAGCGGGGGAATACAATGAGCAGTTCTTC
cdr3_aa: CSELAGEYNEQFF

clone_size: .
d_call: TRBD2
v_call: TRBV9
j_call: TRBJ2-5
cdr3_nt: TGTGCCAGCAGCGTAGGGGCTAGCGGGAAAGAGACCCAGTACTTC
cdr3_aa: CASSVGASGKETQYF

clone_size: .
d_call: .
v_call: TRBV6-5
j_call: TRBJ1-4
cdr3_nt: TGTGCCAGCAGCTACGGGTTTAATGAAAAACTGTTTTTT
cdr3_aa: CASSYGFNEKLFF

clone_size: .
d_call: .
v_call: TRBV14
j_call: TRBJ1-2
cdr3_nt: TGTGCCAGCAGCCCCGGGCGGCAGCAGGCTAACTATGGCTACACCTTC
cdr3_aa: CASSPGRQQANYGYTF

clone_size: few
d_call: .
v_call: TRBV12-5
j_call: TRBJ1-1
cdr3_nt: TGTGCTAGTGGTCCGATCGTTGGGTACACTGAAGCTTTCTTT
cdr3_aa: CASGPIVGYTEAFF

clone_size: few
d_call: TRBD1
v_call: TRBV7-9
j_call: TRBJ1-6
cdr3_nt: TGTGCCAGCGGCCTGACAGGGAAGGGTTCACCCCTCCACTTT
cdr3_aa: CASGLTGKGSPLHF

clone_size: few
d_call: TRBD1
v_call: TRBV2
j_call: TRBJ2-2
cdr3_nt: TGTGCCAGCAGTCCCTGGACAGGGGGCTTGACCGGGGAGCTGTTTTTT
cdr3_aa: CASSPWTGGLTGELFF

clone_size: few
d_call: .
v_call: TRBV3-1
j_call: TRBJ2-5
cdr3_nt: TGTGCCAGCAGCCAAGCCGGGGATTGGGAGACCCAGTACTTC
cdr3_aa: CASSQAGDWETQYF

clone_size: .
d_call: TRBD1
v_call: TRBV7-9
j_call: TRBJ2-2
cdr3_nt: TGTGCCAGCAGCCACCAGGGGGACAACACCGGGGAGCTGTTTTTT
cdr3_aa: CASSHQGDNTGELFF

clone_size: .
d_call: .
v_call: TRBV7-6
j_call: TRBJ2-7
cdr3_nt: TGTGCCAGCAGCGCCAACACCAGAGGTTACGAGCAGTACTTC
cdr3_aa: CASSANTRGYEQYF

clone_size: many
d_call: .
v_call: TRBV5-1
j_call: TRBJ1-2
cdr3_nt: TGCGCCAGCAGCGGCGACTATGGCTACACCTTC
cdr3_aa: CASSGDYGYTF

clone_size: .
d_call: TRBD1
v_call: TRBV4-1
j_call: TRBJ2-5
cdr3_nt: TGCGCCACCTCGGACAGGGATGAGGAGACCCAGTACTTC
cdr3_aa: CATSDRDEETQYF

clone_size: few
d_call: TRBD1
v_call: TRBV12-3/TRBV12-4
j_call: TRBJ1-2
cdr3_nt: TGTGCCAGTTGGGACAGGGGCACTAACTATGGCTACACCTTC
cdr3_aa: CASWDRGTNYGYTF

clone_size: many
d_call: TRBD2
v_call: TRBV4-3
j_call: TRBJ2-1
cdr3_nt: TGCGCCAGCAGCTCGACTAGCGGGGGGGCCTACAATGAGCAGTTCTTC
cdr3_aa: CASSSTSGGAYNEQFF

clone_size: .
d_call: .
v_call: TRBV7-8
j_call: TRBJ2-1
cdr3_nt: TGTGCCAGCAGCCCTTCCGCCGGGACAATGCTGTTCTTC
cdr3_aa: CASSPSAGTMLFF

clone_size: few
d_call: .
v_call: TRBV3-1
j_call: TRBJ2-7
cdr3_nt: TGTGCCAGCAGCCTAAATCCCGGTACCTACGAGCAGTACTTC
cdr3_aa: CASSLNPGTYEQYF

clone_size: .
d_call: .
v_call: TRBV10-3
j_call: TRBJ2-2
cdr3_nt: TGTGCCACCACTACGGGGGGCCGGACCGGGGAGCTGTTTTTT
cdr3_aa: CATTTGGRTGELFF

clone_size: few
d_call: .
v_call: TRBV3-2
j_call: TRBJ1-3
cdr3_nt: TGTGCCAGCAGCCAAGAACGCGCCGGCGGAAACACCATATATTTT
cdr3_aa: CASSQERAGGNTIYF

clone_size: .
d_call: TRBD2
v_call: TRBV5-1
j_call: TRBJ2-7
cdr3_nt: TGCGCCAGCACGGGAAGCGGGAGCCACTACGAGCAGTACTTC
cdr3_aa: CASTGSGSHYEQYF

clone_size: few
d_call: .
v_call: TRBV6-2/TRBV6-3
j_call: TRBJ2-5
cdr3_nt: TGTGCCAGCAGTTGGACAATGACGGAGCGGGAGTACTTC
cdr3_aa: CASSWTMTEREYF

clone_size: .
d_call: .
v_call: TRBV5-1
j_call: TRBJ1-1
cdr3_nt: TGCGCCAGCAGCCCGGAGGCAGGTCTGAACACTGAAGCTTTCTTT
cdr3_aa: CASSPEAGLNTEAFF

clone_size: .
d_call: .
v_call: TRBV7-2
j_call: TRBJ1-2
cdr3_nt: TGTGCCAGCAGCTTATGGGACACATCTAACTATGGCTACACCTTC
cdr3_aa: CASSLWDTSNYGYTF

clone_size: few
d_call: .
v_call: TRBV7-9
j_call: TRBJ1-2
cdr3_nt: TGTGCCAGCAGCTTAGCAGGTGCAACCTATGGCTACACCTTC
cdr3_aa: CASSLAGATYGYTF

clone_size: .
d_call: TRBD1
v_call: TRBV25-1
j_call: TRBJ1-4
cdr3_nt: TGTGCCAGCAGTGAGGGGACAGGGGGTGAAAAACTGTTTTTT
cdr3_aa: CASSEGTGGEKLFF

clone_size: once
d_call: .
v_call: TRBV20-1
j_call: TRBJ2-1
cdr3_nt: TGCAGTGCTCGATCTGGGGGCAATGAGCAGTTCTTC
cdr3_aa: CSARSGGNEQFF

clone_size: few
d_call: .
v_call: TRBV7-2
j_call: TRBJ1-1
cdr3_nt: TGTGCCAGCAGCAGGTCACAGGTGACTGAAGCTTTCTTT
cdr3_aa: CASSRSQVTEAFF

clone_size: .
d_call: .
v_call: TRBV12-3/TRBV12-4
j_call: TRBJ1-2
cdr3_nt: TGTGCCAGCAGCACGGACTTCACGGCGCCCTATGGCTACACCTTC
cdr3_aa: CASSTDFTAPYGYTF

clone_size: .
d_call: .
v_call: TRBV7-2
j_call: TRBJ1-3
cdr3_nt: TGTGCCAGCAGCCCCGGGACTTCTGGAAACACCATATATTTT
cdr3_aa: CASSPGTSGNTIYF

clone_size: few
d_call: .
v_call: TRBV27
j_call: TRBJ2-5
cdr3_nt: TGTGCCAGCAGTTTCCAGGGATGGGAGACCCAGTACTTC
cdr3_aa: CASSFQGWETQYF

clone_size: .
d_call: .
v_call: TRBV20-1
j_call: TRBJ2-5
cdr3_nt: TGCAGTGCTAGAGTGCCAGGTGGGGCCCAAGAGACCCAGTACTTC
cdr3_aa: CSARVPGGAQETQYF

clone_size: few
d_call: .
v_call: TRBV4-1
j_call: TRBJ2-3
cdr3_nt: TGCGCCAGCAGCCAAGATCGAGGGAGTAGCACAGATACGCAGTATTTT
cdr3_aa: CASSQDRGSSTDTQYF

clone_size: many
d_call: TRBD1
v_call: TRBV20-1
j_call: TRBJ1-5
cdr3_nt: TGCAGTGCTAAGGACAGGGAATACCCGCCCCAGCATTTT
cdr3_aa: CSAKDREYPPQHF

clone_size: .
d_call: .
v_call: TRBV11-2
j_call: TRBJ2-4
cdr3_nt: TGTGCCAGCAGCCCCGCGACGCAGTGGAAAAACATTCAGTACTTC
cdr3_aa: CASSPATQWKNIQYF

clone_size: .
d_call: .
v_call: TRBV7-3
j_call: TRBJ1-2
cdr3_nt: TGTGCCAGCGAGGCCTTTGTCCGCTATGGCTACACCTTC
cdr3_aa: CASEAFVRYGYTF

clone_size: many
d_call: TRBD1
v_call: TRBV7-2
j_call: TRBJ1-4
cdr3_nt: TGTGCCAGCTCCCGGGACACCCGAACGGGACAGAAGGAACTGTTTTTT
cdr3_aa: CASSRDTRTGQKELFF

clone_size: .
d_call: .
v_call: TRBV6-2/TRBV6-3
j_call: TRBJ1-6
cdr3_nt: TGTGCCAGCAGTTTCAGGAGGACGGGGAATAATTCACCCCTCCACTTT
cdr3_aa: CASSFRRTGNNSPLHF

clone_size: .
d_call: .
v_call: TRBV4-3
j_call: TRBJ1-4
cdr3_nt: TGCGCCAGCAGCCAGGCCGGGACTTATGAAAAACTGTTTTTT
cdr3_aa: CASSQAGTYEKLFF

clone_size: .
d_call: .
v_call: TRBV5-6
j_call: TRBJ2-5
cdr3_nt: TGTGCCAGCAGCCCGGATCGTCGGCCAAAAGAGACCAAGTACTTC
cdr3_aa: CASSPDRRPKETKYF

clone_size: .
d_call: .
v_call: TRBV15
j_call: TRBJ2-7
cdr3_nt: TGTGCCACCAGCATCCCTGAGGGGAATCGCGAGCAGTACTTC
cdr3_aa: CATSIPEGNREQYF

clone_size: few
d_call: .
v_call: TRBV30
j_call: TRBJ1-1
cdr3_nt: TGTGCCTGGAGTCTGTCAGGGTTCACTGAAGCTTTCTTT
cdr3_aa: CAWSLSGFTEAFF

clone_size: .
d_call: .
v_call: TRBV20-1
j_call: TRBJ1-5
cdr3_nt: TGCAGTGCTAACAAGGCAGGGGAGAAGCCCCAGCATTTT
cdr3_aa: CSANKAGEKPQHF

clone_size: few
d_call: .
v_call: TRBV19
j_call: TRBJ2-7
cdr3_nt: TGTGCCAGTAGTATAGATGCGGGGACTCTGAACGAGCAGTACTTC
cdr3_aa: CASSIDAGTLNEQYF

clone_size: .
d_call: TRBD2
v_call: TRBV18
j_call: TRBJ2-3
cdr3_nt: TGTGCCAGCTCACCTCGGACTAGCGGGGAAGTCACAGATACGCAGTATTTT
cdr3_aa: CASSPRTSGEVTDTQYF

clone_size: few
d_call: .
v_call: TRBV4-2
j_call: TRBJ2-1
cdr3_nt: TGTGCCAGCAGCCAAGAAAACGGCAACAATGAGCAGTTCTTC
cdr3_aa: CASSQENGNNEQFF

clone_size: many
d_call: .
v_call: TRBV12-3/TRBV12-4
j_call: TRBJ2-7
cdr3_nt: TGTGCCAGCAGTTTGGGGGGTACCTACGAGCAGTACTTC
cdr3_aa: CASSLGGTYEQYF